The subject of this entry is one T cell receptor beta chain. As yet, its antigen is unknown. Germline loops: CDR1 LNHDA, CDR2 SQIVND (reference sequence). Trimming took 3 bases from V and 4 from J, leaving 13 bases between them. CDR3 length: 14 amino acids. The data derive from a study of blood T cells in healthy people across ages. Together with a sample-barcoded 5' primer, a J-beta primer mix was included in a second PCR lasting about 7 to 11 cycles. CDR3-containing paired-end reads numbered at least 2.5 million in each sample. TCRdb reprocessed the 5' RACE reads via MiXCR and lists one record per CDR3 protein. The table includes 700,000 or so distinct CDR3 sequences, 40% to 45% detected once. Study-level findings and limits: Estimated diversity across one million T cells was deemed an underestimate.

The specimen sequenced was blood. The chain recombines TRBV19 with TRBJ2-7; D may be TRBD2 (6 bases). This sequence was found in a man older than 75 in good health. CDR3 residues: CASSIEGGQYEQYF. The CDR3 nucleotides read TGTGCCAGTAGTATCGAGGGAGGCCAGTACGAGCAGTACTTC.